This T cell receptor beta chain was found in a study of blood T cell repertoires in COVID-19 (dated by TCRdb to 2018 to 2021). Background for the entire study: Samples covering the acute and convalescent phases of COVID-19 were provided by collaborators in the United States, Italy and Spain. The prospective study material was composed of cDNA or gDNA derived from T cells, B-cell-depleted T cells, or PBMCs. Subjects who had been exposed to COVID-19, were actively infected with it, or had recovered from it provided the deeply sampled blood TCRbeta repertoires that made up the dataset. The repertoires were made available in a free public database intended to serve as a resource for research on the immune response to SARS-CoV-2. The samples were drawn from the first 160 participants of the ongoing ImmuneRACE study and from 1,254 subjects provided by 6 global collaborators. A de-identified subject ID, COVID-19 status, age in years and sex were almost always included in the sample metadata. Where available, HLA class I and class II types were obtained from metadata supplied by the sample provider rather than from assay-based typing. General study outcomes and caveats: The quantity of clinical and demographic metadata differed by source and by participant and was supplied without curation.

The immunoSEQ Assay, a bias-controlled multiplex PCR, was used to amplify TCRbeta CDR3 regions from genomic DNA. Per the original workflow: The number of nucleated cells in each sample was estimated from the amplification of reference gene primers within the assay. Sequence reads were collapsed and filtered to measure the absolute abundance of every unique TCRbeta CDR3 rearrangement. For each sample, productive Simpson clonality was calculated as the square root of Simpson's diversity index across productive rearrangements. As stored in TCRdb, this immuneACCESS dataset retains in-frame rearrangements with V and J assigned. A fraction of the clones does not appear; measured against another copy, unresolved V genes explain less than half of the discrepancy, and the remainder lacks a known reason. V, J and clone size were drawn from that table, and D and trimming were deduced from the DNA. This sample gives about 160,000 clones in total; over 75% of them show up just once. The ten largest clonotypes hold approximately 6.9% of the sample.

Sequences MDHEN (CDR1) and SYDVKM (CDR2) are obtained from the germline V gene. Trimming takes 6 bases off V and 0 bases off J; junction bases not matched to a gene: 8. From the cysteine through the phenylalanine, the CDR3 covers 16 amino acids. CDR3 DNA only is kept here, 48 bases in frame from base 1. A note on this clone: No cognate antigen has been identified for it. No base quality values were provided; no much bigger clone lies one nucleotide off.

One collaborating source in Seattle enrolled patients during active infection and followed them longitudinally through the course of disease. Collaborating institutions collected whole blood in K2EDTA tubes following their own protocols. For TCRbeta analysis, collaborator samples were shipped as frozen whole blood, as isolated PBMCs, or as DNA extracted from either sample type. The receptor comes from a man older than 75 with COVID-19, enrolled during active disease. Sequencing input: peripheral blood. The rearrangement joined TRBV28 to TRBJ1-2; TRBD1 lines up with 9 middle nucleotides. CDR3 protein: CASRDRDRAANYGYTF. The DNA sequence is TGTGCCAGCAGAGATCGGGACAGGGCGGCTAACTATGGCTACACCTTC.